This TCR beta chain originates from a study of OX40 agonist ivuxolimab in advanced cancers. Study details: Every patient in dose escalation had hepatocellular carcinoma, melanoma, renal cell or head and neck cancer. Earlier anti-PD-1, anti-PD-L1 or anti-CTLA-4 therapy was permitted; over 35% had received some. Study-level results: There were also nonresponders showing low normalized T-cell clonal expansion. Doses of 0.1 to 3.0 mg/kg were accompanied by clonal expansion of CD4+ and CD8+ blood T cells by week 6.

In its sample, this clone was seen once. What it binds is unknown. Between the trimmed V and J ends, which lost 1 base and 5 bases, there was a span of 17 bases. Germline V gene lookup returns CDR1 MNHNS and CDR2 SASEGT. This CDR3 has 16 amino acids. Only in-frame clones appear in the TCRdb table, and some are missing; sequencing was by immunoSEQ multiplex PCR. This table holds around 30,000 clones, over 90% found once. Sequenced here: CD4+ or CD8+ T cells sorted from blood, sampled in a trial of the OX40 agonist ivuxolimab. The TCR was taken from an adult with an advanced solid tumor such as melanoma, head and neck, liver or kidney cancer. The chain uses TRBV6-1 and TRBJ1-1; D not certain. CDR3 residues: CASSEGMDGSGTEAFF. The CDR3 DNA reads TGTGCCAGCAGTGAAGGGATGGATGGGTCGGGGACTGAAGCTTTCTTT.